A selection of T cell receptor beta chains follows, all from one sample in a study of blood T cell repertoires in COVID-19. The data were produced by immunoSEQ multiplex PCR, yet TCRdb's version contains in-frame clones alone and is incomplete. The table has 220,000 or so clones, 65% to 85% seen once. Sequenced: peripheral blood. These receptors all come from a woman aged 25 to 39 who had recovered from COVID-19. Both conserved end residues are part of each CDR3. Each record gives: V gene, clone size, J gene, D gene, CDR3 protein, CDR3 DNA. The D gene is left open where the match is weak. Clone size is stated in some rows and not others, as once, few, many or a class when expanded.

TRBV2	NA	TRBJ2-3	NA	CASSERTETDTQYF	TGTGCCAGCAGTGAACGCACGGAGACAGATACGCAGTATTTT
TRBV7-9	NA	TRBJ2-7	TRBD2	CASSASTSASYEQYF	TGTGCCAGCAGCGCCTCTACTAGCGCCTCGTACGAGCAGTACTTC
TRBV10-3	NA	TRBJ2-3	NA	CAIASGTDTQYF	TGTGCCATCGCTAGCGGCACAGATACGCAGTATTTT
TRBV4-1	NA	TRBJ2-1	NA	CASSLAEGLVSPQFF	TGCGCCAGCAGCCTAGCGGAGGGCCTAGTCTCACCGCAGTTCTTC
TRBV7-3	NA	TRBJ2-5	TRBD2	CASSLLAGAQRETQYF	TGTGCCAGCAGCTTGCTAGCGGGAGCTCAAAGGGAGACCCAGTACTTC
TRBV10-2	NA	TRBJ2-3	NA	CASSALSGTTDTQYF	TGCGCCAGCAGTGCCCTAAGCGGCACCACAGATACGCAGTATTTT
TRBV24-1	NA	TRBJ2-5	NA	CATSDNTAGQETQYF	TGTGCCACCAGTGATAACACAGCTGGCCAAGAGACCCAGTACTTC
TRBV11-2	once	TRBJ1-6	NA	CASSLDSSYNSPLHF	TGTGCCAGCAGCCTGGACAGCTCCTATAATTCACCCCTCCACTTT
TRBV28	NA	TRBJ2-7	TRBD2	CASRVAGGRYEQYF	TGTGCCAGCAGAGTAGCGGGAGGACGCTACGAGCAGTACTTC
TRBV9	NA	TRBJ2-3	TRBD2	CASSVVGGASGSDTQYF	TGTGCCAGCAGCGTAGTAGGGGGGGCTAGCGGGAGTGATACGCAGTATTTT
TRBV5-6	NA	TRBJ2-5	TRBD2	CASSLGGRALETQYF	TGTGCCAGCAGCTTGGGCGGGAGGGCCCTCGAGACCCAGTACTTC
TRBV5-4	NA	TRBJ2-5	TRBD2	CASSPAGEWQETQYF	TGTGCCAGCAGCCCCGCGGGAGAGTGGCAAGAGACCCAGTACTTC
TRBV24-1	NA	TRBJ2-5	TRBD2	CATSDLGLAGVQETQYF	TGTGCCACCAGTGACCTCGGACTAGCGGGTGTCCAAGAGACCCAGTACTTC
TRBV5-5	few	TRBJ1-5	NA	CASSYRVTSNQPQHF	TGTGCCAGCAGTTACAGGGTTACAAGCAATCAGCCCCAGCATTTT
TRBV9	once	TRBJ2-3	TRBD2	CASSASGSAVDTQYF	TGTGCCAGCAGCGCTAGCGGGAGTGCGGTAGATACGCAGTATTTT
TRBV5-5	NA	TRBJ2-4	TRBD2	CASSLTLAGDVIQYF	TGTGCCAGCAGCTTGACCCTAGCGGGAGACGTTATTCAGTACTTC
TRBV5-1	NA	TRBJ2-5	NA	CASSLDSTRGTQYF	TGCGCCAGCAGCTTGGACAGCACCAGGGGAACCCAGTACTTC
TRBV28	NA	TRBJ1-2	NA	CASRPGGYNYGYTF	TGTGCCAGCCGACCGGGGGGATATAACTATGGCTACACCTTC
TRBV30	NA	TRBJ1-6	NA	CAWSVEATSPLHF	TGTGCCTGGAGTGTGGAGGCTACTTCACCCCTCCACTTT
TRBV6-4	once	TRBJ1-2	NA	CAGHYEAGTSDYGYTF	TGTGCCGGACACTACGAAGCAGGGACTTCGGACTATGGCTACACCTTC
TRBV27	NA	TRBJ1-1	NA	CASSFKAVLANTEAFF	TGTGCCAGCAGTTTTAAGGCAGTTTTAGCGAACACTGAAGCTTTCTTT
TRBV7-9	few	TRBJ2-7	TRBD1	CASSPGTGGREQYF	TGTGCCAGCAGCCCTGGGACAGGGGGAAGGGAGCAGTACTTC
TRBV11-2	NA	TRBJ2-1	TRBD1	CASSPVQGQGYEQFF	TGTGCCAGCAGCCCGGTGCAGGGACAGGGCTATGAGCAGTTCTTC
TRBV7-9	NA	TRBJ2-7	NA	CASSPGAGGFEQYF	TGTGCCAGCAGCCCGGGGGCAGGGGGTTTCGAGCAGTACTTC
TRBV6-4	NA	TRBJ1-2	NA	CASSLQFTLNYGYTF	TGTGCCAGCAGCCTACAGTTTACTCTTAACTATGGCTACACCTTC
TRBV27	NA	TRBJ2-7	NA	CARPFWAPASSTGEQYF	TGTGCCAGGCCTTTCTGGGCCCCGGCATCTTCTACAGGTGAGCAGTACTTC